One sample yielded the 28 T cell receptor beta chains listed below, sequenced in a study of T cells expressing NK-cell markers. TCRdb re-called the 5' RACE reads, yielding one record per CDR3 amino acid sequence without DNA. This sample's table reports a few hundred thousand distinct CDR3 sequences. The material sequenced was blood T cells: a sorted CD56 or NKG2C T cell subset, CD4+ or CD8+ T cells, or bulk PBMC T cells (not recorded which). The receptors were gathered from a young man in good health.

The chain is built from TRBV5-1 and TRBJ1-5; lacking DNA, the TRBD1 call made by TCRdb goes unchecked. Per germline, CDR1 SGHRS and CDR2 YFSETQ. The CDR3 runs to 12 residues. The CDR3 protein is CASSWDPGPQHF. The complete variable domain, with remaining parts taken from reference TRBV5-1 and TRBJ1-5, reads KAGVTQTPRYLIKTRGQQVTLSCSPISGHRSVSWYQQTPGQGLQFLFEYFSETQRNKGNFPGRFSGRQFSNSRSEMNVSTLELGDSALYLCASSWDPGPQHFGDGTRLSIL.

This chain links TRBV2 with TRBJ1-1. The CDR3 sequence is 12 residues long. CDR1 and CDR2 from the germline V gene are SNHLY and FYNNEI. This CDR3 is CASRRMFTEAFF. Drawing the rest from reference TRBV2 and TRBJ1-1, the complete variable domain is EPEVTQTPSHQVTQMGQEVILRCVPISNHLYFYWYRQILGQKVEFLVSFYNNEISEKSEIFDDQFSVERPDGSNFTLKIRSTKLEDSAMYFCASRRMFTEAFFGQGTRLTVV.

The V call is TRBV12-3 or TRBV12-4, the J call TRBJ2-2; TCRdb outputs TRBD2, but without DNA this stays unchecked. The CDR3 length is 13 residues. Here the CDR3 reads CASRGLVPGELFF.

The chain uses TRBV29-1 and TRBJ2-1; TCRdb indicates TRBD1, and absent DNA this call remains unverified. CDR1 and CDR2 (germline): SQVTM, ANQGSEA. The CDR3 extends over 14 amino acids. CDR3 amino acids: CSVDARGLGNEQFF.

The chain has TRBV5-1 and TRBJ2-1; the TCRdb call, TRBD1, lacks DNA for checking. The CDR3 covers 15 residues. Germline CDR1 reads SGHRS; CDR2 reads YFSETQ. Here the CDR3 reads CASSPGTGSYNEQFF.

The rearrangement uses TRBV12-3 or TRBV12-4 and TRBJ1-5; TCRdb selects TRBD1, and the lack of DNA leaves this call unchecked. The CDR3 has 14 residues. CDR3 in amino acids: CASRPGSLNQPQHF.

The rearrangement uses TRBV9 and TRBJ2-7; lacking DNA, the TRBD2 call made by TCRdb goes unchecked. This CDR3 has 15 amino acids. Germline V gene data show CDR1 as SGDLS and CDR2 as YYNGEE. CDR3 amino acids: CASSVESSGAEKQYF.

This chain connects TRBV10-2 to TRBJ2-5; TCRdb designates TRBD2, a call that cannot be tested without DNA. CDR3 length: 14 amino acids. Looked up from germline, CDR1 is WSHSY and CDR2 is SAAADI. The CDR3 spells CASSGLAGEETQYF.

The chain couples TRBV7-2 to TRBJ2-7; TCRdb's D call of TRBD2 is untestable without DNA. This CDR3 is built from 14 residues. Per the germline V gene, CDR1 is SGHTA and CDR2 is FQGNSA. Here the CDR3 reads CASSSQREGYEQYF.

V usage is TRBV7-2 and J usage is TRBJ1-2; TCRdb's D call, TRBD1, is unchecked because there is no DNA. The CDR3 length is 14 residues. Germline CDR1 reads SGHTA; CDR2 reads FQGNSA. CDR3 residues: CASTRDGRNYGYTF.

The chain joins TRBV7-2 to TRBJ2-7. Germline V gene sequence: CDR1 SGHTA, CDR2 FQGNSA. This CDR3 spans 13 amino acids. The CDR3 protein is CASSLTERYEQYF. The full variable domain, in which reference TRBV7-2 and TRBJ2-7 provide the parts outside the CDR3, is GAGVSQSPSNKVTEKGKDVELRCDPISGHTALYWYRQSLGQGLEFLIYFQGNSAPDKSGLPSDRFSAERTGGSVSTLTIQRTQQEDSAVYLCASSLTERYEQYFGPGTRLTVT.

This chain connects TRBV18 to TRBJ2-5; TCRdb picks TRBD2, but there is no DNA to check that call. This CDR3 contains 13 residues. The germline gives CDR1 KGHSH, CDR2 LQKENI. This chain's CDR3 is CASSPGSIETQYF.

V gene TRBV12-3 or TRBV12-4 combines with J gene TRBJ2-4; TCRdb selects TRBD2, and the lack of DNA leaves this call unchecked. This CDR3 spans 18 amino acids. The CDR3 protein is CASSLALSGSSAKNIQYF.

This chain joins TRBV9 and TRBJ2-1; TCRdb returns TRBD1, unconfirmable since there is no DNA. From germline, CDR1 is SGDLS and CDR2 YYNGEE. This CDR3 has 13 amino acids. The CDR3 protein is CASSVRGLHEQFF.

This CDR3 is CASSFDGWGPNQPQHF. The V call is TRBV7-9, the J call TRBJ1-5. Looked up from germline, CDR1 is SEHNR and CDR2 is FQNEAQ (reference sequence). The CDR3 covers 16 residues.

This sequence joins TRBV28 and TRBJ1-6; as DNA is missing, the TRBD1 call by TCRdb cannot be tested. This CDR3 region has 17 residues. From germline, CDR1 is MDHEN and CDR2 SYDVKM. CDR3 loop: CASSLLKGASTGSPLHF. Full variable domain (rest looked up from reference TRBV28 and TRBJ1-6): DVKVTQSSRYLVKRTGEKVFLECVQDMDHENMFWYRQDPGLGLRLIYFSYDVKMKEKGDIPEGYSVSREKKERFSLILESASTNQTSMYLCASSLLKGASTGSPLHFGNGTRLTVT.

The chain combines TRBV29-1 with TRBJ2-3; TCRdb's D gene call, TRBD1, goes unchecked for lack of DNA. The germline CDR1 and CDR2 sequences are SQVTM and ANQGSEA. The CDR3 loop spans 13 amino acids. This chain's CDR3 is CSVGGTITDTQYF.

This chain uses TRBV6-5 with TRBJ2-5. Germline CDR1 and CDR2: MNHEY and SVGAGI. The CDR3 loop spans 13 amino acids. The CDR3 spells CASSYRTDRAQYF.

The rearrangement joins TRBV29-1 to TRBJ2-7; without DNA, the TCRdb call of TRBD2 cannot be checked. The germline V gene has CDR1 SQVTM and CDR2 ANQGSEA. The CDR3 loop spans 14 amino acids. CDR3 sequence: CSVEEASGSYEQYF.

The rearrangement uses TRBV6-1 and TRBJ2-1; TCRdb designates TRBD1, a call that cannot be tested without DNA. Germline CDR1 and CDR2: MNHNS and SASEGT. The CDR3 runs 13 residues. CDR3 in amino acids: CASRGTGVNEQFF.

The V call is TRBV12-3 or TRBV12-4, the J call TRBJ2-2; lacking DNA, the TRBD2 call made by TCRdb goes unchecked. CDR3 length equals 16 residues. CDR3 residues: CASSFRGRAQTGELFF.

This CDR3 is CASSAYRTETQYF. The chain has TRBV6-1 and TRBJ2-5. Germline-derived CDR1 and CDR2 are MNHNS and SASEGT. The CDR3 has 13 amino acids.

This chain uses TRBV29-1 with TRBJ1-2. Germline-derived CDR1 and CDR2 are SQVTM and ANQGSEA. The CDR3 extends over 13 amino acids. CDR3 sequence reads: CSVDGQINYGYTF.

The CDR3 loop reads CASSPDSGEGVTDTQYF. The chain carries TRBV5-6 and TRBJ2-3; TCRdb names TRBD2, which stays unverified in the absence of DNA. The CDR3 has 17 amino acids. From germline, CDR1 is SGHDT and CDR2 YYEEEE.

The chain couples TRBV5-1 to TRBJ2-3; the D call from TCRdb, TRBD2, cannot be confirmed without DNA. The CDR3 runs to 17 residues. CDR1 and CDR2 (germline): SGHRS, YFSETQ. The CDR3 reads CASSLALAGDTTDTQYF. Full variable domain (rest looked up from reference TRBV5-1 and TRBJ2-3): KAGVTQTPRYLIKTRGQQVTLSCSPISGHRSVSWYQQTPGQGLQFLFEYFSETQRNKGNFPGRFSGRQFSNSRSEMNVSTLELGDSALYLCASSLALAGDTTDTQYFGPGTRLTVL.

The chain links TRBV20-1 to TRBJ1-6; TCRdb's D call, TRBD1, is unchecked because there is no DNA. The CDR3 consists of 14 residues. CDR1 is DFQATT and CDR2 is SNEGSKA in the germline V gene (reference sequence). CDR3: CSAKGQGVNSPLHF.

The gene calls are TRBV6-2 or TRBV6-3 and TRBJ2-7; TCRdb gives TRBD2 as the D gene, but with no DNA this cannot be confirmed. Germline V gives CDR1 MNHEY, CDR2 SVGEGT. The CDR3 runs to 17 residues. The chain's CDR3 is CASRAPTSGRIAYEQYF.

The J gene is TRBJ2-7, the V gene TRBV20-1; TCRdb outputs TRBD2, but without DNA this stays unchecked. The CDR3 is 15 residues long. Germline-derived CDR1 and CDR2 are DFQATT and SNEGSKA (reference sequence). The CDR3 loop is CSASLRSGALYEQYF.